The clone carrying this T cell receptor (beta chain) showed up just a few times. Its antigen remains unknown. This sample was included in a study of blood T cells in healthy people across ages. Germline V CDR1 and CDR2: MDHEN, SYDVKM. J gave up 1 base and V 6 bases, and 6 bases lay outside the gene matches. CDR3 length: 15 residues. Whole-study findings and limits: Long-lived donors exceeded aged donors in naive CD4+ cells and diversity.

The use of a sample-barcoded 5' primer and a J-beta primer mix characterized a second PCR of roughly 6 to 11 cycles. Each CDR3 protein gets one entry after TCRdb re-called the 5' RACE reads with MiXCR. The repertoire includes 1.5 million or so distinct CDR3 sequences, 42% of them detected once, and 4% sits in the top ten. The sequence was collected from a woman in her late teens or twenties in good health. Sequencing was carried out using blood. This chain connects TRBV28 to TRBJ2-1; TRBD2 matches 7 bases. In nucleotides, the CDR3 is TGTGCCAGCAGAAGCGGGGCTTATTCCTACAATGAGCAGTTCTTC. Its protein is CASRSGAYSYNEQFF.